This T cell receptor (beta chain) originates from a study of CD8 T cells in Susac syndrome. General study points: The number of individuals included in the study's TCR sequencing and HLA analysis was acknowledged as relatively small.

Reverse transcription used roughly 0.5 to 1 ug RNA and random hexamers. From the immunoSEQ multiplex PCR reads, TCRdb called clonotypes with MiXCR, one entry per CDR3 protein. Among 150,000 to 200,000 distinct CDR3 sequences listed, just under 95% were seen once. The CDR3 is 13 residues long. Germline V gene data show CDR1 as SQVTM and CDR2 as ANQGSEA. Deletions cut 5 bases from V and 2 bases from J, with 10 bases between. Worth noting for this clonotype: Its antigen is not identified.

The sequence was obtained from a human donor in good health. The V gene is TRBV29-1, the J gene TRBJ1-5; unclear D gene. Sequenced: CD4+ T cells from PBMCs. CDR3 DNA sequence: TGCAGCGTTAGGGTTGGTGGCAATCAGCCCCAGCATTTT. It specifies CSVRVGGNQPQHF.